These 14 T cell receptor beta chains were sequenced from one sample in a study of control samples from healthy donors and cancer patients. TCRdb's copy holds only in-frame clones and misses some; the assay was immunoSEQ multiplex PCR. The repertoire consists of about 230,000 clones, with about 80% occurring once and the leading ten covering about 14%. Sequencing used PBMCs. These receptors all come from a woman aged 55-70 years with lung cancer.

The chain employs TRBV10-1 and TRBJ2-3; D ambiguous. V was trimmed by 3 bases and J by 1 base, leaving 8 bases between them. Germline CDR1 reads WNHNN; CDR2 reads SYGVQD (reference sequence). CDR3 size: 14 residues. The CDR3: CASSERVGTDTQYF. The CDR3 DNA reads TGCGCCAGCAGTGAAAGGGTCGGCACAGATACGCAGTATTTT.

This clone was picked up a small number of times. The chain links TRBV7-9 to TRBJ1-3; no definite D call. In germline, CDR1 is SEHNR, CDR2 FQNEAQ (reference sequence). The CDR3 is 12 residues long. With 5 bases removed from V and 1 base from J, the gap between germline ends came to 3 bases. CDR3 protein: CASSRSGNTIYF. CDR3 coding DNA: TGTGCCAGCAGCAGGTCTGGAAACACCATATATTTT.

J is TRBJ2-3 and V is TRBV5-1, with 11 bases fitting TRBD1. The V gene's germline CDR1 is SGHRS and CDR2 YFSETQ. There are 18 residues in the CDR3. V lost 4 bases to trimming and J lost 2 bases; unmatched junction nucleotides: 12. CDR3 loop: CASSIGTGGAWHTDTQYF. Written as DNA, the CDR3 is TGCGCCAGCAGCATCGGGACAGGGGGGGCATGGCACACAGATACGCAGTATTTT.

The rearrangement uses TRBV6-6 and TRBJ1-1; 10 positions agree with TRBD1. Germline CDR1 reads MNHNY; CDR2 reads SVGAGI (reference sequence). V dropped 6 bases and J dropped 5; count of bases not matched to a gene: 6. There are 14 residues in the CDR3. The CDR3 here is CASRRQGAGTEAFF. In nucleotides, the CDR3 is TGTGCCAGCAGGAGACAGGGGGCCGGGACTGAAGCTTTCTTT.

CDR3 protein: CASSYSSGSMQPQHF. Written as DNA, the CDR3 is TGTGCCAGCAGTTACTCCTCAGGGAGTATGCAGCCCCAGCATTTT. The chain joins TRBV6-5 to TRBJ1-5, with D tentatively TRBD1 (5 bases). Trimming removed 0 bases from V and 7 bases from J, with 13 bases in between. Germline CDR1 is MNHEY and CDR2 is SVGAGI. CDR3 length equals 15 residues.

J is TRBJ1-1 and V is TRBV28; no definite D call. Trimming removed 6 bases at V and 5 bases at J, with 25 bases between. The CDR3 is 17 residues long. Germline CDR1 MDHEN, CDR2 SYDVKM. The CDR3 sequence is CASSSSTTRPWNTEAFF. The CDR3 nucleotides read TGTGCCAGCAGCTCCTCGACCACTCGCCCTTGGAATACTGAAGCTTTCTTT.

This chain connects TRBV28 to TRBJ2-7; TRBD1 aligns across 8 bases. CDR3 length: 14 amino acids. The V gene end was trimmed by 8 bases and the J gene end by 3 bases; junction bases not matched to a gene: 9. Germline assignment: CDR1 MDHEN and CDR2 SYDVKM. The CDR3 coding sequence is TGTGCCAGCTATCCGGGACAGGCGAACTACGAGCAGTACTTC. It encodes CASYPGQANYEQYF.

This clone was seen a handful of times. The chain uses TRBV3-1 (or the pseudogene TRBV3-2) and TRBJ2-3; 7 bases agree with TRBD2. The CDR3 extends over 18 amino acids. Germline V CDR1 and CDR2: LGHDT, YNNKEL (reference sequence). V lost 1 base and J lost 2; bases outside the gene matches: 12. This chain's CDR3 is CASSQGTRGAGYTDTQYF. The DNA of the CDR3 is TGTGCCAGCAGCCAAGGGACCCGAGGAGCGGGGTACACAGATACGCAGTATTTT.

The DNA of the CDR3 is TGTGCCAGCAGTTTTGATTCGGGACAAGGGTTCAGCTACACCTTC. Translating it yields CASSFDSGQGFSYTF. The chain uses TRBV27 and TRBJ1-2, with a tentative D call TRBD1 (6 bases). Germline CDR1 and CDR2: MNHEY and SMNVEV (reference sequence). The length of the CDR3 is 15 residues. The V end lost 3 bases, the J end lost 9 bases, and 20 bases lay between the germline ends.

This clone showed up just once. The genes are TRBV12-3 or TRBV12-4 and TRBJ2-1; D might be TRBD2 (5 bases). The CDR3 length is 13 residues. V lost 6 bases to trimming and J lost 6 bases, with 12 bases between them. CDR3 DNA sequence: TGTGCCAGCAGCCTAGCACAAACCAATGAGCAGTTCTTC. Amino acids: CASSLAQTNEQFF.

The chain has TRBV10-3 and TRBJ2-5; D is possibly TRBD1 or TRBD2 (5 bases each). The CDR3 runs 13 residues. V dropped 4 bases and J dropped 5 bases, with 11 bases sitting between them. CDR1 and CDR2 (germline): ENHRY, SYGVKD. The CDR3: CAISVGTEETQYF. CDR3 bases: TGTGCCATCAGTGTTGGGACCGAGGAGACCCAGTACTTC.

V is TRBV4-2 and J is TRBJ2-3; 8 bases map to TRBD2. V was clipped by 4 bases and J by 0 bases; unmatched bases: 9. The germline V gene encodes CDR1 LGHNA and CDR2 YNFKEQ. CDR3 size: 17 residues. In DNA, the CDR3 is TGTGCCAGCAGCCCGTATACTAGCGGAAGGAGCACAGATACGCAGTATTTT. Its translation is CASSPYTSGRSTDTQYF.

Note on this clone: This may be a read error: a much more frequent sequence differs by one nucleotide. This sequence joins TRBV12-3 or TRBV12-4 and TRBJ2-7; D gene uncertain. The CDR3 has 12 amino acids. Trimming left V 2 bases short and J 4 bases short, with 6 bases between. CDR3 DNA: TGTGCCAGCAGTTTACACGGATACGAGCAGTACTTC. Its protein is CASSLHGYEQYF.

CDR3 bases: TGTGCCAGCAGCTTAGACCGCGTCTCCTACAATGAGCAGTTCTTC. Amino acids: CASSLDRVSYNEQFF. The chain recombines TRBV7-2 with TRBJ2-1; D remains ambiguous. This CDR3 region has 15 residues. CDR1 SGHTA and CDR2 FQGNSA come from the germline V gene. V lost 1 base and J 0 bases, leaving 7 bases between the germline ends.